This T cell receptor beta chain was sequenced during a study of long-term antiretroviral therapy in people with HIV. Study-wide findings and caveats: The range of CDR3 lengths in HIV repertoires proved narrower than that found in controls.

Germline V gives CDR1 SGHNT, CDR2 YYREEE (reference sequence). CDR3 length equals 16 residues. V trimming: 1 base; J trimming: 4 bases; junction bases outside the gene matches: 8. For this clone: Antigen: not known.

HIV-positive participants all received treatment in the United States. An immunoSEQ assay, version v3.0, was performed at survey level. Sequencing aimed to cover about 40,000-55,000 T-cell genomes per sample. TCRdb's copy holds only in-frame clones and misses some; the assay was immunoSEQ multiplex PCR. The table lists about 28,000 clones, roughly 93% of them singletons, with 9% to 12% in the top ten. The sequencing used unsorted PBMCs, collected 6.2 years after starting antiretroviral therapy. The chain couples TRBV5-4 to TRBJ2-1; 7 nucleotides match TRBD2. This TCR was sampled from a man aged 35 to 55 with HIV. CDR3 amino acids: CASSLTVGGPYNEQFF. The DNA of the CDR3 is TGTGCCAGCAGCTTGACCGTGGGAGGGCCTTACAATGAGCAGTTCTTC.